These T cell receptor beta chains were read from a single sample in a study of response to subunit inactivated influenza vaccine. Using its own MiXCR run on the RT-PCR reads, TCRdb lists one record per CDR3 protein. The data show more than 450,000 distinct CDR3 sequences, approximately 10% seen once. The same data also contributed to another study, on T cells expressing NK-cell markers.

Sequences were derived from PBMCs from blood, sampled on the day of vaccination. The receptors derive from a middle-aged man who received an inactivated influenza vaccine. CDR3s include the opening cysteine and the closing phenylalanine or tryptophan. D genes are given only for firm matches. Rows may omit the clone size; those that give it use once, few, many or a size class.

clone_size	d_call	v_call	j_call	cdr3_aa	cdr3_nt
few	TRBD2	TRBV24-1	TRBJ2-3	CATSPSGSTDTQYF	TGTGCCACCAGTCCTAGCGGGAGCACAGATACGCAGTATTTT
few	TRBD2	TRBV19	TRBJ2-1	CASSPRASGRVSNEQFF	TGTGCCAGTAGCCCTCGGGCTAGCGGGAGGGTGAGCAATGAGCAGTTCTTC
many	NA	TRBV12-3/TRBV12-4	TRBJ1-5	CASSFSRTWVEDQPQHF	TGTGCCAGCAGTTTCTCACGGACCTGGGTAGAGGATCAGCCCCAGCATTTT
NA	NA	TRBV20-1	TRBJ2-7	CSASDGTSGVHEQYF	TGCAGTGCTAGCGATGGGACTTCTGGGGTACACGAGCAGTACTTC
many	NA	TRBV12-3/TRBV12-4	TRBJ2-2	CASSLHGELFF	TGTGCCAGCAGTTTACACGGGGAGCTGTTTTTT
NA	NA	TRBV4-1	TRBJ2-5	CASSQDFRYEETQYF	TGCGCCAGCAGCCAAGACTTCCGTTACGAAGAGACCCAGTACTTC
few	TRBD2	TRBV12-3/TRBV12-4	TRBJ2-3	CASSFRASGGDTQYF	TGTGCCAGCAGTTTTAGGGCTAGCGGGGGAGATACGCAGTATTTT
NA	TRBD2	TRBV5-1	TRBJ2-2	CASSSSLAGVGELFF	TGCGCCAGCAGCTCATCACTAGCGGGGGTCGGGGAGCTGTTTTTT
few	NA	TRBV7-8	TRBJ1-2	CASSLVEGNYGYTF	TGTGCCAGCAGCTTAGTTGAGGGAAACTATGGCTACACCTTC
few	NA	TRBV19	TRBJ2-4	CASSTGGTAKNIQYF	TGTGCCAGTAGTACAGGGGGGACGGCCAAAAACATTCAGTACTTC
NA	NA	TRBV20-1	TRBJ2-1	CSARDPGDSYNEQFF	TGCAGTGCTAGAGATCCGGGGGACTCCTACAATGAGCAGTTCTTC
NA	TRBD1	TRBV27	TRBJ1-3	CASSLSPTGKYTIYF	TGTGCCAGCAGTTTATCTCCGACAGGGAAGTACACCATATATTTT
few	NA	TRBV14	TRBJ2-7	CASSPYGLVYEQYF	TGTGCCAGCAGCCCGTACGGTCTAGTCTACGAGCAGTACTTC
few	TRBD2	TRBV19	TRBJ2-3	CASSTRTSGSTDTQYF	TGTGCCAGTAGTACGAGGACTAGCGGGAGCACAGATACGCAGTATTTT
NA	TRBD1	TRBV3-1	TRBJ2-5	CASSPQTGQSGQYF	TGTGCCAGCAGCCCCCAGACAGGGCAAAGCGGCCAGTACTTC
few	NA	TRBV27	TRBJ2-7	CASSLRGDGEQYF	TGTGCCAGCAGTCTCCGGGGTGATGGGGAGCAGTACTTC
NA	NA	TRBV29-1	TRBJ2-3	CSVVAYPGTDTQYF	TGCAGCGTTGTGGCTTACCCGGGGACAGATACGCAGTATTTT
NA	NA	TRBV12-3/TRBV12-4	TRBJ2-2	CASSRWRGLNTGELFF	TGTGCCAGCAGCCGTTGGAGGGGACTGAACACCGGGGAGCTGTTTTTT
NA	TRBD1	TRBV5-5	TRBJ2-1	CASSLDRGPDNEQFF	TGTGCCAGCAGCTTGGACAGGGGCCCGGACAATGAGCAGTTCTTC
few	TRBD2	TRBV4-3	TRBJ2-1	CASSQDAREGYNEQFF	TGCGCCAGCAGCCAAGATGCGCGGGAGGGCTACAATGAGCAGTTCTTC
many	NA	TRBV6-5	TRBJ1-5	CASSKGNQPQHF	TGTGCCAGCAGTAAAGGTAATCAGCCCCAGCATTTT